The following is a TCR beta chain sequence with its context. The antigen remains undetermined. This sample is drawn from a study of identifying expanded T cells in peripheral blood. Sequenced by immunoSEQ multiplex PCR; TCRdb stores in-frame clones only, minus some. The table records 55,000 to 60,000 clones, about nine tenths of them present only once. Germline V gives CDR1 MRHNA, CDR2 SNTAGT. The V segment lost 3 bases and the J segment 1 base; nucleotides outside the gene matches: 2. The CDR3 covers 16 residues. Regarding the study as a whole: Over about two and four weeks, about 15 and 19 clones changed, versus 1.2 between replicates. Clone count variance between roughly 2-week samples rose with total template count.

During the collection period, no donor immune events like infections were recorded. What was sequenced was blood. The origin of this receptor is a person aged 18 to 70 in good health. The V call is TRBV6-4, the J call TRBJ2-3; TRBD2 aligns across 12 bases. CDR3 nucleotide sequence: TGTGCCAGCAGTGAGACTAGCGGGAGTGGCACAGATACGCAGTATTTT. Protein sequence: CASSETSGSGTDTQYF.